The 8 T cell receptor beta chains given below trace back to one sample, sequenced in a study of T cell responses to AZD1222 COVID-19 vaccine (dated by TCRdb to about 2021). This specimen's time point label, interpreted: baseline before first vaccination. The library came from the immunoSEQ multiplex PCR assay. Held by TCRdb, this immuneACCESS table contains in-frame sequences only and omits some clones. Under half of the omission traces to an unresolved V gene where checked; the cause of the rest is unknown. Counted in this sample were approximately 65,000 clones; almost 90% of them appeared once. The top ten constitute less than 9% of the sample. Specimen: peripheral blood, collected on day 0 of AZD1222 vaccination. These TCRs come from an adult in good health.

The chain is built from TRBV27 and TRBJ1-1; D gene unclear. The length of the CDR3 is 15 residues. CDR1 and CDR2 from the germline V gene are MNHEY and SMNVEV (reference sequence). Trimming cost V 4 bases and J 0 bases, with 12 bases left between them. CDR3 nucleotides: TGTGCCAGCAGTTCCCTTCGGCCCATGAACACTGAAGCTTTCTTT. Translating it yields CASSSLRPMNTEAFF.

V gene TRBV6-1 combines with J gene TRBJ1-6; D not certain. Germline V gives CDR1 MNHNS, CDR2 SASEGT. V lost 0 bases, J lost 10 bases, and 16 bases lay in between. The CDR3 extends over 16 amino acids. The CDR3 region has the DNA TGTGCCAGCAGTGAAGCGATAGGTGAGGGAGGATCACCCCTCCACTTT. The encoded protein is CASSEAIGEGGSPLHF.

V gene TRBV6-2 or TRBV6-3 combines with J gene TRBJ2-3; possible D gene TRBD1, 6 bases. There are 14 residues in the CDR3. V lost 5 bases and J lost 2, with 11 bases in between. Germline-derived CDR1 and CDR2 are MNHEY and SVGEGT. The CDR3, as DNA: TGTGCCAGCAGTCCCGGGACATCCACAGATACGCAGTATTTT. Amino acid sequence: CASSPGTSTDTQYF.

The rearrangement links TRBV6-6 to TRBJ1-2; a possible D gene is TRBD1 (5 bases). This CDR3 has 15 amino acids. Germline V gene sequence: CDR1 MNHNY, CDR2 SVGAGI (reference sequence). The V gene lost 9 bases and the J gene lost 3 bases, with 20 bases spanning the gap. The CDR3 DNA reads TGTGCCAGTAAATTTGACCCTGGGACCGACTATGGCTACACCTTC. It translates to CASKFDPGTDYGYTF.

This sequence joins TRBV19 and TRBJ1-5; D not resolved. CDR1 and CDR2 (germline): LNHDA, SQIVND (reference sequence). CDR3 length equals 12 residues. Deletions cut 5 bases from V and 1 base from J, with 3 bases between. The CDR3 sequence: CASSDSNQPQHF. CDR3 coding DNA: TGTGCCAGTAGTGACAGCAATCAGCCCCAGCATTTT.

The chain recombines TRBV7-2 with TRBJ2-1; 10 bases agree with TRBD2. From germline, CDR1 is SGHTA and CDR2 FQGNSA. Trimming removed 4 bases from V and 9 bases from J; junction bases left unmatched: 6. The length of the CDR3 is 14 residues. The CDR3 DNA reads TGTGCCAGCAGCTCCCGGACTAGCGGAGGTGAGCAGTTCTTC. Amino acids: CASSSRTSGGEQFF.

V gene TRBV9 combines with J gene TRBJ2-5; D is uncertain. From germline, CDR1 is SGDLS and CDR2 YYNGEE. This CDR3 is 15 amino acids long. Trimming pared 1 base from V and 2 bases from J, leaving 12 bases between. This CDR3 reads CASSVLGFPQETQYF. In DNA form, the CDR3 reads TGTGCCAGCAGCGTATTGGGGTTTCCTCAAGAGACCCAGTACTTC.

The chain links TRBV6-5 to TRBJ2-7; 11 bases agree with TRBD2. Germline values: CDR1 MNHEY, CDR2 SVGAGI. The CDR3 is 15 amino acids. Trimming cost V 5 bases and J 5 bases; bases outside gene matches: 8. This CDR3 is CASSLSGRANNEQYF. The CDR3, as DNA: TGTGCCAGCAGTCTTAGCGGGAGGGCCAATAACGAGCAGTACTTC.